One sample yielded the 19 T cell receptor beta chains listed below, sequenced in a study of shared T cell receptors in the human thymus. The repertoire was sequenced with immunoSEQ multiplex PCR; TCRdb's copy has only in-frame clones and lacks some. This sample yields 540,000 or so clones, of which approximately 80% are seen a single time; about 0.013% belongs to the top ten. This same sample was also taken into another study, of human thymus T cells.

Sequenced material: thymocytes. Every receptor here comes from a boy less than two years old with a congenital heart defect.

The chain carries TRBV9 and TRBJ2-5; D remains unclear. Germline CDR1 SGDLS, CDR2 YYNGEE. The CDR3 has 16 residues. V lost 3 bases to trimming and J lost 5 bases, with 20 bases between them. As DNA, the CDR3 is TGTGCCAGCAGCGCCAAGAAAAGCTCCCTATGGGAGACCCAGTACTTC. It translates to CASSAKKSSLWETQYF.

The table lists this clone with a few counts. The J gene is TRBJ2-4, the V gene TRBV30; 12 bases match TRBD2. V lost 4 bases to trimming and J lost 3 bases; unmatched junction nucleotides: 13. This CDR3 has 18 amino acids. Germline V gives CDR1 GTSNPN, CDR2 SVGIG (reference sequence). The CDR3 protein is CAWTPSGLAGVLKNIQYF. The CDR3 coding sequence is TGTGCCTGGACCCCTTCGGGACTAGCGGGTGTTCTCAAAAACATTCAGTACTTC.

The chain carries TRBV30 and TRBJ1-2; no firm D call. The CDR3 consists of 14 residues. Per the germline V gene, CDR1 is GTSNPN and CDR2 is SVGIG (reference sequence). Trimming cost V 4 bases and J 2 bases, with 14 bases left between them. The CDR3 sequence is CAWTAGMANYGYTF. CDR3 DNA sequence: TGTGCCTGGACCGCGGGAATGGCCAACTATGGCTACACCTTC.

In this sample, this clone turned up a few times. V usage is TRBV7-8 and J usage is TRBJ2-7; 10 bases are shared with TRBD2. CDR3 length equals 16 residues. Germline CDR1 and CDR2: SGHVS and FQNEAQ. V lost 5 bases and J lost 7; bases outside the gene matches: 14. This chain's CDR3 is CASSQTTSGLAPEQYF. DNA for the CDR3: TGTGCCAGCAGCCAAACGACTAGCGGGTTGGCCCCGGAGCAGTACTTC.

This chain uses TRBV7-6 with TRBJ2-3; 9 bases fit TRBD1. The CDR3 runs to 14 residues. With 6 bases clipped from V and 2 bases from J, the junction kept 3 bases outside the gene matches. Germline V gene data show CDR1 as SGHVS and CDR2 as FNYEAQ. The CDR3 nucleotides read TGTGCCAGCAGGGGGGACAGGGTCACAGATACGCAGTATTTT. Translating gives CASRGDRVTDTQYF.

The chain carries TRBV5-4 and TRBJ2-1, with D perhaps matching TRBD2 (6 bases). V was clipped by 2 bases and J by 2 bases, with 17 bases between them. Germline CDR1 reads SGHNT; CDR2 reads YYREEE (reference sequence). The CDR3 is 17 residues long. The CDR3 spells CASSFVAGTRPYNEQFF. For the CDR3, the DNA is TGTGCCAGCAGCTTCGTTGCGGGAACTAGACCCTACAATGAGCAGTTCTTC.

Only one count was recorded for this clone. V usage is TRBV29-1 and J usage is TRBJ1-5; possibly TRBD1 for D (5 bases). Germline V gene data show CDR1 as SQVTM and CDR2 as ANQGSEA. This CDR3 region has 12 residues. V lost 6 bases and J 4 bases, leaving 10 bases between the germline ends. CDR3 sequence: CSVVQGNQPQHF. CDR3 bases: TGCAGCGTCGTCCAGGGAAATCAGCCCCAGCATTTT.

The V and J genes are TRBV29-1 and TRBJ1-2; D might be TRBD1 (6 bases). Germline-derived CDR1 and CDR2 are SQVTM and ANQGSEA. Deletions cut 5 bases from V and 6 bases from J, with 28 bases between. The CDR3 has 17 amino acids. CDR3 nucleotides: TGCAGCGTTACTAGACCTAGGGTCCAGGGGAGGGTGAATGGCTACACCTTC. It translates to CSVTRPRVQGRVNGYTF.

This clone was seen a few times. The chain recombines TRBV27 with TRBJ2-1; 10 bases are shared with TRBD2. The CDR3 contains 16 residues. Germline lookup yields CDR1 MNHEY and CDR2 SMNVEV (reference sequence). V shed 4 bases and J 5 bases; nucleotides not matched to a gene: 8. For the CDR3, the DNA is TGTGCCAGCAGTTCCACCGGACTAGCGGACAACAATGAGCAGTTCTTC. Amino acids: CASSSTGLADNNEQFF.

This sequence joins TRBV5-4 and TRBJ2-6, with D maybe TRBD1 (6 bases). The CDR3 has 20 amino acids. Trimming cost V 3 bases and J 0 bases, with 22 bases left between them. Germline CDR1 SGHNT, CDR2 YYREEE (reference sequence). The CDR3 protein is CASSSATMTGAPSGANVLTF. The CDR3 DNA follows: TGTGCCAGCAGCTCCGCGACCATGACAGGCGCTCCCTCTGGGGCCAACGTCCTGACTTTC.

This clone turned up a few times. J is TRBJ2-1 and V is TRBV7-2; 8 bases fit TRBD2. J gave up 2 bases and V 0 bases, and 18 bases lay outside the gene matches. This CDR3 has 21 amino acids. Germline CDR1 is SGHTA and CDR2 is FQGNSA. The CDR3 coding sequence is TGTGCCAGCAGCTTAGCGCAACAGGACCCCGGGGGGGCCGGGGCCTACAATGAGCAGTTCTTC. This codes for CASSLAQQDPGGAGAYNEQFF.

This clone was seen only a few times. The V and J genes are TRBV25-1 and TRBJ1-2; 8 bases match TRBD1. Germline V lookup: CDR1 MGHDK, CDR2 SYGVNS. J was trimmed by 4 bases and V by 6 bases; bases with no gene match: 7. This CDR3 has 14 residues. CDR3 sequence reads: CASSGGQDVYGYTF. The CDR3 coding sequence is TGTGCCAGCAGCGGGGGACAGGATGTCTATGGCTACACCTTC.

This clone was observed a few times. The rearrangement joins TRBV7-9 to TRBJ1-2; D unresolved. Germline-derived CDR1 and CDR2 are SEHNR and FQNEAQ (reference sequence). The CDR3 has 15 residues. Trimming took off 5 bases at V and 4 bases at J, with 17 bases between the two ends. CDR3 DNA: TGTGCCAGCAGCGCCCCCCCACCAGGCCCCTATGGCTACACCTTC. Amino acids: CASSAPPPGPYGYTF. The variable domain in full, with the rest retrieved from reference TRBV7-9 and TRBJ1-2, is DTGVSQNPRHKITKRGQNVTFRCDPISEHNRLYWYRQTLGQGPEFLTYFQNEAQLEKSRLLSDRFSAERPKGSFSTLEIQRTEQGDSAMYLCASSAPPPGPYGYTFGSGTRLTVV.

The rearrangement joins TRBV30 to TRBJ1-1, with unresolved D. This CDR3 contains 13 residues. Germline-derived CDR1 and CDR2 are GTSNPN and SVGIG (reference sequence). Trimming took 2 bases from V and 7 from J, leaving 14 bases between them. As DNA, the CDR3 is TGTGCCTGGAGTTCCGGAGGACTTGGTGAAGCTTTCTTT. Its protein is CAWSSGGLGEAFF.

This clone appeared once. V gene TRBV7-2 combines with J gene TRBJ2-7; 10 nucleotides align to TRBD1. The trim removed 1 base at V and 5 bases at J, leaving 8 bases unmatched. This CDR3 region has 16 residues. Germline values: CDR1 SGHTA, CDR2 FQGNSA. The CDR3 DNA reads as TGTGCCAGCAGCTTAGGTTGTAGGACAGGGGGGAACGAGCAGTACTTC. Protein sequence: CASSLGCRTGGNEQYF. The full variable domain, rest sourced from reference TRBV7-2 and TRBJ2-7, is GAGVSQSPSNKVTEKGKDVELRCDPISGHTALYWYRQSLGQGLEFLIYFQGNSAPDKSGLPSDRFSAERTGGSVSTLTIQRTQQEDSAVYLCASSLGCRTGGNEQYFGPGTRLTVT.

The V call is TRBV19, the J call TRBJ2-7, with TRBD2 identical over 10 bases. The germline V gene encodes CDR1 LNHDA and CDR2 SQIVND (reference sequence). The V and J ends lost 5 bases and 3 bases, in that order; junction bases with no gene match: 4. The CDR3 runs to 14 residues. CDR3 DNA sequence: TGTGCCAGTAGTCCACTAGCGGGATACTACGAGCAGTACTTC. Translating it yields CASSPLAGYYEQYF.

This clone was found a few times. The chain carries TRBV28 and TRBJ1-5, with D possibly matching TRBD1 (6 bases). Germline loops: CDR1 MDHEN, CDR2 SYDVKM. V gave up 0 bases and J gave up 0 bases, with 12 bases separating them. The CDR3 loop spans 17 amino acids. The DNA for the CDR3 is TGTGCCAGCAGTTTATGCGGCCCGGGACATAGCAATCAGCCCCAGCATTTT. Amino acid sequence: CASSLCGPGHSNQPQHF. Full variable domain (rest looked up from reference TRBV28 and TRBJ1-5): DVKVTQSSRYLVKRTGEKVFLECVQDMDHENMFWYRQDPGLGLRLIYFSYDVKMKEKGDIPEGYSVSREKKERFSLILESASTNQTSMYLCASSLCGPGHSNQPQHFGDGTRLSIL.

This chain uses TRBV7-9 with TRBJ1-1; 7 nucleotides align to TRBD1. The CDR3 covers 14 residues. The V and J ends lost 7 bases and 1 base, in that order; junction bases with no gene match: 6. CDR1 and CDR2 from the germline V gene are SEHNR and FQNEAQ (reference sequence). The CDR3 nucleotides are TGTGCCAGCACCCTAGACAGGGCGAACACTGAAGCTTTCTTT. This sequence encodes CASTLDRANTEAFF. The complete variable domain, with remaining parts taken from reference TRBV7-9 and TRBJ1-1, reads DTGVSQNPRHKITKRGQNVTFRCDPISEHNRLYWYRQTLGQGPEFLTYFQNEAQLEKSRLLSDRFSAERPKGSFSTLEIQRTEQGDSAMYLCASTLDRANTEAFFGQGTRLTVV.

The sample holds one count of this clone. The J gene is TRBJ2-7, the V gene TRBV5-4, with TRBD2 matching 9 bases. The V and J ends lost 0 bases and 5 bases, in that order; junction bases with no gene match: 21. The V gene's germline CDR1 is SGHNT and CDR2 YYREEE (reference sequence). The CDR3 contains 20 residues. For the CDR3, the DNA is TGTGCCAGCAGCTTGGAAACAGGACATCCTAGCGGGGCTACTATGGACGAGCAGTACTTC. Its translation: CASSLETGHPSGATMDEQYF.